What follows are 30 T cell receptor beta chains derived from one specimen sequenced in a study of blood T cell repertoires in COVID-19. Profiled with immunoSEQ multiplex PCR; TCRdb holds only in-frame clones, not every one. Of roughly 200,000 clones listed, 90% are singletons. Sequences were obtained from peripheral blood. The receptors shown here come from a man aged 50-59 years with acute or convalescent COVID-19.

This clone was counted a single time. This chain connects TRBV3-1 (or the pseudogene TRBV3-2) to TRBJ2-5, with 7 bases aligning to TRBD2. With 4 bases clipped from V and 5 bases from J, the junction kept 16 bases outside the gene matches. Germline assignment: CDR1 LGHDT and CDR2 YNNKEL (reference sequence). This CDR3 comprises 17 residues. CDR3 protein: CASSPLGSGLLMETQYF. The CDR3 coding sequence is TGTGCCAGCAGCCCATTAGGTAGCGGGCTGCTCATGGAGACCCAGTACTTC.

The J gene is TRBJ2-2, the V gene TRBV19; 11 bases match TRBD2. Unmatched junction bases numbered 4, after V lost 4 bases and J lost 3 bases. CDR1 is LNHDA and CDR2 is SQIVND in the germline V gene (reference sequence). The CDR3 length is 16 residues. This CDR3 reads CASSTTSGSYTGELFF. The DNA of the CDR3 is TGTGCCAGTAGTACAACTAGCGGGAGCTACACCGGGGAGCTGTTTTTT.

The chain recombines TRBV6-6 with TRBJ2-5; 7 bases fit TRBD2. The CDR3 is 15 amino acids. Trimming at V came to 2 bases and at J to 5 bases, leaving 8 bases not matched to a gene. The germline V gene encodes CDR1 MNHNY and CDR2 SVGAGI (reference sequence). The CDR3 region is CASSYRASGEETQYF. Here the CDR3 DNA reads TGTGCCAGCAGTTACCGGGCTAGCGGAGAGGAGACCCAGTACTTC.

The V and J genes are TRBV9 and TRBJ1-1; D perhaps matches TRBD1 (5 bases). The CDR3 loop spans 14 amino acids. The V gene's germline CDR1 is SGDLS and CDR2 YYNGEE. The ends were cut back, 4 bases at V and 3 bases at J, with 13 bases in the middle. CDR3 nucleotides: TGTGCCAGCAGCCTTAGCGGGGGATACACTGAAGCTTTCTTT. It translates to CASSLSGGYTEAFF.

The chain has TRBV9 and TRBJ1-2; no definite D call. Trimming left V 0 bases short and J 7 bases short, with 16 bases between. CDR1 and CDR2 from the germline V gene are SGDLS and YYNGEE. The CDR3 length is 15 residues. Here the CDR3 reads CASSVGARGDGGYTF. Written as DNA, the CDR3 is TGTGCCAGCAGCGTAGGGGCGCGGGGTGACGGTGGCTACACCTTC.

The genes are TRBV28 and TRBJ1-1; TRBD1 agrees at 9 bases. This CDR3 region has 14 residues. Germline trimming cut 5 bases from V and 7 bases from J; bases unmatched to any gene: 8. CDR1 and CDR2 (germline): MDHEN, SYDVKM. This chain's CDR3 is CASSGPGQGDEAFF. The DNA for the CDR3 is TGTGCCAGCAGTGGGCCGGGACAGGGAGATGAAGCTTTCTTT.

The chain joins TRBV18 to TRBJ2-1; TRBD1 agrees at 9 bases. The CDR3 runs to 15 residues. The trim removed 3 bases at V and 3 bases at J, leaving 3 bases unmatched. Germline V gene sequence: CDR1 KGHSH, CDR2 LQKENI. CDR3 DNA sequence: TGTGCCAGCTCACCTAGACAGGGGGGCTACAATGAGCAGTTCTTC. Translating it yields CASSPRQGGYNEQFF.

The rearrangement uses TRBV25-1 and TRBJ2-3; 8 bases agree with TRBD2. The germline V gene has CDR1 MGHDK and CDR2 SYGVNS. Trimming took 7 bases from V and 0 from J; bases not matched to a gene: 3. There are 14 residues in the CDR3. CDR3 in amino acids: CASNREGSTDTQYF. CDR3 in DNA: TGTGCCAGCAATCGGGAGGGTAGCACAGATACGCAGTATTTT. The entire variable domain, with the rest obtained from reference TRBV25-1 and TRBJ2-3, is as follows: EADIYQTPRYLVIGTGKKITLECSQTMGHDKMYWYQQDPGMELHLIHYSYGVNSTEKGDLSSESTVSRIRTEHFPLTLESARPSHTSQYLCASNREGSTDTQYFGPGTRLTVL.

This clone appeared a few times. This chain joins TRBV5-1 and TRBJ2-2; D gene unclear. The CDR3 spans 16 residues. Trimming left V 0 bases short and J 1 base short, with 10 bases between. Germline CDR1 reads SGHRS; CDR2 reads YFSETQ. CDR3 DNA: TGCGCCAGCAGCTTGGCTTCCGTACTGAACACCGGGGAGCTGTTTTTT. Its translation: CASSLASVLNTGELFF.

This chain joins TRBV4-2 and TRBJ1-5, with no clear D. Trimming shortened V by 1 base and J by 5 bases, and 6 bases separated the two germline ends. The CDR3 is made up of 13 amino acids. CDR1 and CDR2 (germline): LGHNA, YNFKEQ. The CDR3 reads CASSQGLDQPQHF. CDR3 coding DNA: TGTGCCAGCAGCCAAGGACTGGATCAGCCCCAGCATTTT.

The table lists this clone with a few counts. The chain has TRBV7-2 and TRBJ2-5; a possible D gene is TRBD2 (5 bases). The CDR3 has 15 amino acids. Germline V gene lookup returns CDR1 SGHTA and CDR2 FQGNSA. The V gene lost 5 bases and the J gene lost 7 bases, with 20 bases spanning the gap. CDR3 sequence: CASSTISTGAGTQYF. The CDR3 coding sequence is TGTGCCAGCAGCACCATTTCCACGGGCGCGGGGACCCAGTACTTC.

CDR3 sequence reads: CASSVAGGEGTDTQYF. CDR3 nucleotides: TGTGCCAGCAGCGTAGCAGGGGGTGAGGGCACAGATACGCAGTATTTT. The chain combines TRBV9 with TRBJ2-3, with 7 positions matching TRBD1. The V and J ends lost 0 bases and 1 base, in that order; junction bases with no gene match: 5. In germline, CDR1 is SGDLS, CDR2 YYNGEE. The CDR3 spans 16 residues. Based on the CDR3 plus reference TRBV9 and TRBJ2-3, the full variable domain is DSGVTQTPKHLITATGQRVTLRCSPRSGDLSVYWYQQSLDQGLQFLIQYYNGEERAKGNILERFSAQQFPDLHSELNLSSLELGDSALYFCASSVAGGEGTDTQYFGPGTRLTVL.

The rearrangement joins TRBV28 to TRBJ1-3; D gene ambiguous. The germline gives CDR1 MDHEN, CDR2 SYDVKM. The germline V and J ends were trimmed by 7 bases and 0 bases, with 16 bases remaining between them. There are 16 residues in the CDR3. The DNA of the CDR3 is TGTGCCAGCACCTCTCCCGGGGAGAGCTCTGGAAACACCATATATTTT. Translation gives CASTSPGESSGNTIYF.

This chain joins TRBV7-2 and TRBJ2-7; 11 bases agree with TRBD2. The V and J ends lost 2 bases and 2 bases, in that order; junction bases with no gene match: 8. The CDR3 runs 17 residues. The germline V gene encodes CDR1 SGHTA and CDR2 FQGNSA. The CDR3 protein is CASSLRAPSGGPYEQYV. Here the CDR3 DNA reads TGTGCCAGCAGCTTACGGGCCCCTAGCGGGGGGCCCTACGAGCAGTACGTC.

The CDR3 loop is CASSQASTRGYTF. CDR3 nucleotides: TGTGCCAGCAGCCAAGCTTCCACACGTGGCTACACCTTC. The chain recombines TRBV14 with TRBJ1-2; no clear D gene. Germline V gene sequence: CDR1 SGHDN, CDR2 FVKESK. The CDR3 consists of 13 residues. V lost 1 base and J lost 7, with 10 bases in between. Looking up the rest from reference TRBV14 and TRBJ1-2 gives the full variable domain: EAGVTQFPSHSVIEKGQTVTLRCDPISGHDNLYWYRRVMGKEIKFLLHFVKESKQDESGMPNNRFLAERTGGTYSTLKVQPAELEDSGVYFCASSQASTRGYTFGSGTRLTVV.

The CDR3 is CAISDPGLYYGYTF. The CDR3 DNA follows: TGTGCCATCAGTGACCCGGGACTCTACTATGGCTACACCTTC. J is TRBJ1-2 and V is TRBV10-3; D is possibly TRBD1 (5 bases). In germline, CDR1 is ENHRY, CDR2 SYGVKD. This CDR3 spans 14 amino acids. Trimming removed 3 bases from V and 3 bases from J, with 11 bases in between.

This clone was counted a single time. This chain links TRBV7-2 with TRBJ2-4; D ambiguous. Germline loops: CDR1 SGHTA, CDR2 FQGNSA. Between the trimmed V and J ends, which lost 1 base and 6 bases, there was a span of 10 bases. The length of the CDR3 is 14 residues. In DNA form, the CDR3 reads TGTGCCAGCAGCTTAGAACAGCTTAGAAACATTCAGTACTTC. Its protein product is CASSLEQLRNIQYF.

This clone has just a few counts. This chain joins TRBV18 and TRBJ2-7; 11 nucleotides line up with TRBD1. V was clipped by 0 bases and J by 6 bases; unmatched bases: 1. Per the germline V gene, CDR1 is KGHSH and CDR2 is LQKENI. CDR3 length equals 14 residues. The CDR3 loop is CASSPPGTGGEQYF. CDR3 bases: TGTGCCAGCTCACCACCGGGGACAGGGGGCGAGCAGTACTTC. Full variable domain (missing parts from reference TRBV18 and TRBJ2-7): NAGVMQNPRHLVRRRGQEARLRCSPMKGHSHVYWYRQLPEEGLKFMVYLQKENIIDESGMPKERFSAEFPKEGPSILRIQQVVRGDSAAYFCASSPPGTGGEQYFGPGTRLTVT.

The chain uses TRBV7-3 and TRBJ2-6, with 9 bases identical to TRBD1. Germline V gene sequence: CDR1 SGHTA, CDR2 FQGTGA. V trimming: 1 base; J trimming: 4 bases; junction bases outside the gene matches: 8. The CDR3 has 18 amino acids. The CDR3 bases are TGTGCCAGCAGCTTAAGGGTACAGGGGGCGTCCGGGGCCAACGTCCTGACTTTC. Translation: CASSLRVQGASGANVLTF.

V gene TRBV6-5 combines with J gene TRBJ2-7; 7 nucleotides match TRBD1. The CDR3 is 13 residues long. The V gene's germline CDR1 is MNHEY and CDR2 SVGAGI. Trimming removed 6 bases from V and 3 bases from J; junction bases left unmatched: 5. In nucleotides, the CDR3 is TGTGCCAGCAGCTGGGACAGAGGCTACGAGCAGTACTTC. As protein: CASSWDRGYEQYF.

V is TRBV9 and J is TRBJ2-4; 10 bases map to TRBD2. Trimming took 0 bases from V and 6 from J; bases not matched to a gene: 12. The CDR3 spans 18 residues. Germline V CDR1 and CDR2: SGDLS, YYNGEE. The CDR3 nucleotides are TGTGCCAGCAGCGTAGAACCGCTAGCGGGAGCGCTAGGAAACATTCAGTACTTC. The encoded protein is CASSVEPLAGALGNIQYF.

CDR3 bases: TGTGCCAGCTCACCAACGCCGACCGGGATCACGGGGGGCCATGGCTACACCTTC. Translation gives CASSPTPTGITGGHGYTF. V usage is TRBV18 and J usage is TRBJ1-2; a weak D match, TRBD1 (6 bases). V dropped 2 bases and J dropped 6 bases, with 25 bases sitting between them. This CDR3 is 18 amino acids long. The germline gives CDR1 KGHSH, CDR2 LQKENI.

DNA of the CDR3: TGTGCCAGCAGTACAGGGTACACTGAAGCTTTCTTT. It yields the protein CASSTGYTEAFF. This chain joins TRBV6-5 and TRBJ1-1; maybe TRBD1 (6 bases). The germline CDR1 and CDR2 sequences are MNHEY and SVGAGI. V was shortened by 5 bases and J by 3 bases, with 7 bases between the two germline ends. The CDR3 totals 12 residues.

The CDR3 reads CASCGSPGETQYF. DNA of the CDR3: TGCGCCTCGTGTGGCAGTCCGGGGGAGACCCAGTACTTC. The chain uses TRBV5-1 and TRBJ2-5; a possible D gene is TRBD2 (5 bases). The CDR3 runs to 13 residues. Trimming took off 10 bases at V and 5 bases at J, with 18 bases between the two ends. CDR1 and CDR2 from the germline V gene are SGHRS and YFSETQ.

The rearrangement links TRBV7-9 to TRBJ2-3, with D perhaps TRBD1 (6 bases). Trimming removed 10 bases from V and 4 bases from J, with 15 bases in between. The CDR3 loop spans 13 amino acids. Germline-derived CDR1 and CDR2 are SEHNR and FQNEAQ (reference sequence). The CDR3 bases are TGTGCCATCCTCAGGGGACCCCCAGATACGCAGTATTTT. Its translation is CAILRGPPDTQYF.

The chain has TRBV15 and TRBJ1-1; maybe TRBD1 (6 bases). This CDR3 has 15 residues. Germline V gene sequence: CDR1 LNHNV, CDR2 YYDKDF (reference sequence). Trimming pared 8 bases from V and 0 bases from J, leaving 16 bases between. The CDR3 DNA reads as TGTGCCACCGCCCGTTCTAGGGGGATGAACACTGAAGCTTTCTTT. The encoded protein is CATARSRGMNTEAFF.

CDR3 nucleotide sequence: TGTGCCTGCCAGTCTGGCTCCTTGGACACTGAAGCTTTCTTT. This gives the protein CACQSGSLDTEAFF. The V and J genes are TRBV30 and TRBJ1-1, with D unclear. The CDR3 has 14 residues. Germline lookup yields CDR1 GTSNPN and CDR2 SVGIG (reference sequence). V was shortened by 6 bases and J by 3 bases, with 17 bases between the two germline ends.

The chain links TRBV28 to TRBJ2-5; tentative D call: TRBD2 (5 bases). The V and J ends lost 5 bases and 1 base respectively, with 17 bases between them. The CDR3 spans 16 residues. Germline V gene data show CDR1 as MDHEN and CDR2 as SYDVKM. CDR3 region: CASSTPMVAGQETQYF. DNA for the CDR3: TGTGCCAGCAGTACCCCAATGGTTGCGGGCCAAGAGACCCAGTACTTC. Full variable domain (outside the CDR3, taken from reference TRBV28 and TRBJ2-5): DVKVTQSSRYLVKRTGEKVFLECVQDMDHENMFWYRQDPGLGLRLIYFSYDVKMKEKGDIPEGYSVSREKKERFSLILESASTNQTSMYLCASSTPMVAGQETQYFGPGTRLLVL.

The chain recombines TRBV5-6 with TRBJ1-4; 7 bases are shared with TRBD1. The trim removed 3 bases at V and 1 base at J, leaving 6 bases unmatched. This CDR3 contains 16 residues. Germline-derived CDR1 and CDR2 are SGHDT and YYEEEE. CDR3 sequence: CASSSAHRGTNEKLFF. CDR3 nucleotide sequence: TGTGCCAGCAGCTCGGCGCACAGGGGAACTAATGAAAAACTGTTTTTT.

CDR3 loop: CASHPWGGRYEQYF. The CDR3 region has the DNA TGTGCCAGCCATCCTTGGGGAGGGAGATACGAGCAGTACTTC. The chain has TRBV28 and TRBJ2-7; 7 bases are a match to TRBD2. The CDR3 has 14 amino acids. V shed 8 bases, J shed 4 bases, and the junction held 11 bases outside the gene matches. Germline CDR1 MDHEN, CDR2 SYDVKM.